Listed here are 18 T cell receptor beta chains from one sample, sequenced in a study of blood T cell repertoires in COVID-19. Produced via immunoSEQ multiplex PCR; TCRdb's table is partial and in-frame only. The table includes approximately 180,000 clones, more than 75% detected once. Source material: peripheral blood. All receptors derive from a human donor in a cohort sampled during active COVID-19.

The chain employs TRBV27 and TRBJ2-7; D may be TRBD1 (6 bases). In germline, CDR1 is MNHEY, CDR2 SMNVEV (reference sequence). V was pared by 10 bases and J by 1 base, with 14 bases between. The CDR3 sequence is 13 residues long. Here the CDR3 DNA reads TGTGCCACCCGAAGGGGGAATTCCTACGAGCAGTACTTC. It specifies CATRRGNSYEQYF.

The CDR3 is CASSQGTGGVGEQYF. In nucleotides, the CDR3 is TGCGCCAGCAGCCAAGGGACAGGGGGCGTGGGTGAGCAGTACTTC. The chain uses TRBV4-3 and TRBJ2-7, with TRBD1 matching 11 bases. This CDR3 region has 15 residues. J was trimmed by 7 bases and V by 1 base; bases with no gene match: 6. The germline CDR1 and CDR2 sequences are LGHNA and YSLEER.

The DNA of the CDR3 is TGCGCCAGCAGCCAGAGTTCGGGTTACGAGCAGTACTTC. Translated: CASSQSSGYEQYF. The chain employs TRBV4-1 and TRBJ2-7; D is unresolved. Germline CDR1 MGHRA, CDR2 YSYEKL. V lost 3 bases and J lost 4, with 10 bases in between. This CDR3 has 13 amino acids.

This sequence joins TRBV27 and TRBJ1-1; no clear D. Between the trimmed V and J ends, which lost 5 bases and 4 bases, there was a span of 17 bases. Germline V CDR1 and CDR2: MNHEY, SMNVEV (reference sequence). The CDR3 runs 15 residues. In DNA, the CDR3 is TGTGCCAGCAGTCCATCAAGGAGATTGGTCACTGAAGCTTTCTTT. Protein sequence: CASSPSRRLVTEAFF.

The chain employs TRBV9 and TRBJ2-2, with no clear D. Between the trimmed V and J ends, which lost 3 bases and 6 bases, there was a span of 9 bases. Looked up from germline, CDR1 is SGDLS and CDR2 is YYNGEE. The CDR3 totals 13 residues. The CDR3 here is CASSAGAAGELFF. For the CDR3, the DNA is TGTGCCAGCAGCGCCGGTGCGGCCGGGGAGCTGTTTTTT.

This clone has just one count. The chain joins TRBV19 to TRBJ1-3; D gene ambiguous. V dropped 3 bases and J dropped 0 bases, with 12 bases sitting between them. The germline V gene has CDR1 LNHDA and CDR2 SQIVND (reference sequence). The length of the CDR3 is 16 residues. CDR3 coding DNA: TGTGCCAGTAGTATCGGTTTTACCCTCTCTGGAAACACCATATATTTT. Its protein product is CASSIGFTLSGNTIYF.

The chain's CDR3 is CASSQGETGAKAFF. The DNA for the CDR3 is TGCGCCAGCAGCCAAGGAGAGACAGGGGCGAAAGCTTTCTTT. V gene TRBV4-1 combines with J gene TRBJ1-1; 8 positions agree with TRBD1. CDR3 length: 14 residues. The V gene end was trimmed by 1 base and the J gene end by 9 bases; junction bases not matched to a gene: 7. The germline gives CDR1 MGHRA, CDR2 YSYEKL.

The CDR3 sequence: CASSSGLAGESVGGELFF. CDR3 nucleotide sequence: TGTGCCAGCAGCTCAGGACTAGCGGGAGAGTCGGTGGGCGGGGAGCTGTTTTTT. J is TRBJ2-2 and V is TRBV5-6, with 13 positions matching TRBD2. Germline trimming cut 3 bases from V and 7 bases from J; bases unmatched to any gene: 12. This CDR3 comprises 18 residues. The germline gives CDR1 SGHDT, CDR2 YYEEEE.

The CDR3: CASRGGQSIQETQYF. Here the CDR3 DNA reads TGTGCCAGCAGGGGGGGACAGTCGATTCAAGAGACCCAGTACTTC. The chain uses TRBV6-5 and TRBJ2-5, with D maybe TRBD1 (7 bases). Germline V gene sequence: CDR1 MNHEY, CDR2 SVGAGI. Trimming took 6 bases from V and 2 from J, leaving 16 bases between them. The CDR3 runs 15 residues.

The chain is built from TRBV2 and TRBJ2-7; no reliable D call. CDR1 SNHLY and CDR2 FYNNEI come from the germline V gene. Trimming cost V 8 bases and J 4 bases, with 9 bases left between them. CDR3 length: 11 residues. The CDR3 DNA reads as TGTGCCAGCGATTCGGGTTACGAGCAGTACTTC. Its translation: CASDSGYEQYF.

The rearrangement links TRBV28 to TRBJ1-2; 7 bases are a match to TRBD1. The junction had 9 bases not matched to a gene; V was cut back by 4 bases and J by 4 bases. CDR1 is MDHEN and CDR2 is SYDVKM in the germline V gene. CDR3 length: 15 residues. DNA for the CDR3: TGTGCCAGCAGTTCCCAGACAGGGATGGGCTATGGCTACACCTTC. Translating gives CASSSQTGMGYGYTF.

This chain joins TRBV6-5 and TRBJ2-7, with 8 bases matching TRBD2. Germline V gene data show CDR1 as MNHEY and CDR2 as SVGAGI. V shed 10 bases, J shed 2 bases, and the junction held 13 bases outside the gene matches. The CDR3 loop spans 15 amino acids. CDR3 DNA sequence: TGTGCCATCACGGGGGATAGCGGGACGACCTACGAGCAGTACTTC. Translating it yields CAITGDSGTTYEQYF.

The chain has TRBV5-6 and TRBJ2-7; 9 bases are shared with TRBD2. The CDR3 is made up of 16 amino acids. After removal of 4 bases from V and 0 bases from J, the junction contained 8 bases not matched to a gene. Germline V gives CDR1 SGHDT, CDR2 YYEEEE. The CDR3 bases are TGTGCCAGCAGCCTCATTAGCGGGGGACCCTCCTACGAGCAGTACTTC. This codes for CASSLISGGPSYEQYF.

The V and J genes are TRBV4-1 and TRBJ2-4, with a tentative D call TRBD1 (5 bases). There are 15 residues in the CDR3. Trimming pared 4 bases from V and 7 bases from J, leaving 17 bases between. Germline CDR1 MGHRA, CDR2 YSYEKL. The CDR3 loop is CASSPSGKISNIQYF. CDR3 sequence (DNA): TGCGCCAGCAGCCCATCAGGGAAAATTTCGAACATTCAGTACTTC.

The chain combines TRBV7-2 with TRBJ2-7; D may be TRBD2 (5 bases). The CDR3 consists of 14 residues. Germline V gene data show CDR1 as SGHTA and CDR2 as FQGNSA. Trimming took off 1 base at V and 3 bases at J, with 10 bases between the two ends. The CDR3 sequence: CASSLDQRSYEQYF. The CDR3, as DNA: TGTGCCAGCAGCTTAGACCAGCGGAGCTACGAGCAGTACTTC.

The chain employs TRBV11-2 and TRBJ1-2, with D tentatively TRBD1 (6 bases). The germline V and J ends were trimmed by 2 bases and 4 bases, with 11 bases remaining between them. The CDR3 is 14 residues long. Germline V gene lookup returns CDR1 SGHAT and CDR2 FQNNGV. The CDR3 sequence is CASSLTGIGYGYTF. DNA of the CDR3: TGTGCCAGCAGCTTAACAGGGATTGGCTATGGCTACACCTTC.

The chain combines TRBV6-2 or TRBV6-3 with TRBJ2-2; D is perhaps TRBD2 (5 bases). CDR3 length equals 13 residues. V was pared by 2 bases and J by 7 bases, with 8 bases between. Germline V lookup: CDR1 MNHEY, CDR2 SVGEGT. CDR3 DNA sequence: TGTGCCAGCAGTTACGAGGGAATCGGGGAGCTGTTTTTT. The encoded protein is CASSYEGIGELFF.

This sequence joins TRBV5-6 and TRBJ1-4, with TRBD1 identical over 7 bases. Trimming removed 4 bases from V and 4 bases from J; junction bases left unmatched: 7. This CDR3 is 15 amino acids long. The V gene's germline CDR1 is SGHDT and CDR2 YYEEEE. The chain's CDR3 is CASSIGQVFNEKLFF. DNA for the CDR3: TGTGCCAGCAGCATCGGACAGGTCTTTAATGAAAAACTGTTTTTT.